The source of this T cell receptor beta chain is a study of cytomegalovirus exposure and HLA in healthy donors. The PCR had 60 Vbeta and 13 Jbeta primers. Some clones are missing from TCRdb's copy, which holds only in-frame ones; the method was immunoSEQ multiplex PCR. The repertoire has approximately 87,000 clones, approximately 84% of them found once; the top ten carry around 5.6%. This clone is a singleton in its sample. V was shortened by 4 bases and J by 1 base, with 10 bases between the two germline ends. Germline V gives CDR1 ENHRY, CDR2 SYGVKD. CDR3 length equals 15 residues. Sequenced: PBMCs. The V gene is TRBV10-3, the J gene TRBJ2-2, with a weak D call TRBD1 (6 bases). The origin of this receptor is a woman between 18 and 29 years old in good health and CMV-seropositive. CDR3 DNA sequence: TGTGCCATCAGTGTCGACAGGTGGAACACCGGGGAGCTGTTTTTT. Protein sequence: CAISVDRWNTGELFF.